The 5 T cell receptor beta chains below were found in one sample sequenced in a study of blood T cell repertoires in COVID-19. Clones were sequenced by immunoSEQ multiplex PCR, and TCRdb holds only the in-frame ones, with some missing. The sample lists about 170,000 clones; more than 75% were seen once. The specimen was peripheral blood. Every receptor here comes from a man between 50 and 59 years old who had recovered from COVID-19.

The chain carries TRBV3-1 (or the pseudogene TRBV3-2) and TRBJ1-1; D possibly corresponds to TRBD1 (6 bases). Germline V CDR1 and CDR2: LGHDT, YNNKEL (reference sequence). V gave up 1 base and J gave up 4 bases, with 22 bases separating them. This CDR3 contains 18 residues. This CDR3 is CASSQVGVWWQGSTEAFF. CDR3 in DNA: TGTGCCAGCAGCCAAGTGGGAGTTTGGTGGCAGGGGTCCACTGAAGCTTTCTTT.

CDR3 protein: CASSSRDGGGMETQYF. Here the CDR3 DNA reads TGTGCCAGCTCATCTCGAGATGGGGGAGGGATGGAGACCCAGTACTTC. The chain employs TRBV18 and TRBJ2-5; TRBD2 aligns across 7 bases. The CDR3 is 16 amino acids. Germline V gives CDR1 KGHSH, CDR2 LQKENI. The V gene end was trimmed by 5 bases and the J gene end by 5 bases; junction bases not matched to a gene: 14. The complete variable domain, with remaining parts taken from reference TRBV18 and TRBJ2-5, reads NAGVMQNPRHLVRRRGQEARLRCSPMKGHSHVYWYRQLPEEGLKFMVYLQKENIIDESGMPKERFSAEFPKEGPSILRIQQVVRGDSAAYFCASSSRDGGGMETQYFGPGTRLLVL.

V is TRBV5-1 and J is TRBJ2-3, with 7 bases aligning to TRBD2. Germline V gene sequence: CDR1 SGHRS, CDR2 YFSETQ. The CDR3 has 14 amino acids. The junction had 3 bases not matched to a gene; V was cut back by 4 bases and J by 1 base. The DNA for the CDR3 is TGCGCCAGCAGCGGGGGGGTCGGCACAGATACGCAGTATTTT. This codes for CASSGGVGTDTQYF.

The rearrangement joins TRBV5-1 to TRBJ1-2, with D perhaps TRBD1 (5 bases). Trimming removed 0 bases from V and 2 bases from J, with 11 bases in between. Germline V gene sequence: CDR1 SGHRS, CDR2 YFSETQ. This CDR3 is 15 amino acids long. The CDR3 sequence: CASSLGTQGNYGYTF. The CDR3 coding sequence is TGCGCCAGCAGCTTGGGGACCCAGGGAAACTATGGCTACACCTTC.

This rearrangement joins TRBV7-6 to TRBJ1-6; unclear D gene. The CDR3 is 16 residues long. Germline assignment: CDR1 SGHVS and CDR2 FNYEAQ. V shed 4 bases and J shed 7 bases, with 17 bases lying between them. In DNA form, the CDR3 reads TGTGCCAGCAGCTCAGAACGGCGCGGAACCAATTCACCCCTCCACTTT. Residues: CASSSERRGTNSPLHF.